A selection of T cell receptor beta chains follows, all from one sample in a study of radiation and T cells in renal cell carcinoma. Assay used: immunoSEQ multiplex PCR; TCRdb lists only in-frame clones, some missing. Among 120,000 or so clones listed, 80% to 90% were seen once. The sequencing used blood, collected from a patient whose treatment included radiotherapy and nephrectomy. The source of these receptors is a woman in her sixties with renal cell carcinoma. Both conserved end residues are part of each CDR3. Fields, in order: clone size, J gene, V gene, CDR3 protein. Clone size appears in some rows only: once, few, many, or a class for an expanded clone.

abundance: .
j_gene: TRBJ2-1
v_gene: TRBV28
CDR3aa: CASSASGVRNEQFF

abundance: few
j_gene: TRBJ1-5
v_gene: TRBV30
CDR3aa: CAWSATGLVDKPQHF

abundance: once
j_gene: TRBJ1-4
v_gene: TRBV14
CDR3aa: CASSLMGGPLSTNEKLFF

abundance: .
j_gene: TRBJ1-2
v_gene: TRBV6-4
CDR3aa: CASSEEAGINYGYTF

abundance: few
j_gene: TRBJ2-7
v_gene: TRBV4-2
CDR3aa: CASSQAEGQNYEQYF

abundance: .
j_gene: TRBJ2-3
v_gene: TRBV4-2
CDR3aa: CASSPPSGGGTDTQYF

abundance: .
j_gene: TRBJ2-1
v_gene: TRBV9
CDR3aa: CASSPQARAAYNEQFF

abundance: .
j_gene: TRBJ2-7
v_gene: TRBV5-6
CDR3aa: CASGQESYEQYF

abundance: .
j_gene: TRBJ1-1
v_gene: TRBV7-9
CDR3aa: CASSSMMGQEDKVGFF

abundance: .
j_gene: TRBJ1-2
v_gene: TRBV5-1
CDR3aa: CASSLVMGGSGYGYTF

abundance: once
j_gene: TRBJ2-3
v_gene: TRBV6-1
CDR3aa: CAANWQGTDTQYF

abundance: .
j_gene: TRBJ2-5
v_gene: TRBV19
CDR3aa: CASSIVPIETQYF

abundance: few
j_gene: TRBJ1-4
v_gene: TRBV29-1
CDR3aa: CSVVRGEKLFF

abundance: .
j_gene: TRBJ2-1
v_gene: TRBV27
CDR3aa: CASSPQRGSSYNEQFF

abundance: once
j_gene: TRBJ2-1
v_gene: TRBV9
CDR3aa: CASSPWTSGGDNEQFF

abundance: .
j_gene: TRBJ1-1
v_gene: TRBV7-9
CDR3aa: CASSLDADTEAFF

abundance: .
j_gene: TRBJ1-1
v_gene: TRBV5-1
CDR3aa: CASSFLENTEAFF

abundance: .
j_gene: TRBJ2-3
v_gene: TRBV19
CDR3aa: CASSSGTMASSFTDTQYF

abundance: .
j_gene: TRBJ1-5
v_gene: TRBV5-5
CDR3aa: CASSPRVLLRNGNQPQHF

abundance: .
j_gene: TRBJ2-3
v_gene: TRBV19
CDR3aa: CASTQRANTDTQYF

abundance: .
j_gene: TRBJ2-7
v_gene: TRBV7-9
CDR3aa: CASSSRTSGTYEQYF

abundance: .
j_gene: TRBJ2-5
v_gene: TRBV30
CDR3aa: CAWSVLFGGETQYF

abundance: .
j_gene: TRBJ2-7
v_gene: TRBV6-1
CDR3aa: CASNREIPYEQYF

abundance: few
j_gene: TRBJ1-1
v_gene: TRBV30
CDR3aa: CAWSVPLTRQAKNTEAFF

abundance: .
j_gene: TRBJ1-1
v_gene: TRBV6-6
CDR3aa: CASADRGRRNTEAFF

abundance: once
j_gene: TRBJ1-1
v_gene: TRBV5-1
CDR3aa: CASSLGAGNTEAFF

abundance: .
j_gene: TRBJ1-5
v_gene: TRBV28
CDR3aa: CASIWGQGHQPQHF

abundance: .
j_gene: TRBJ1-6
v_gene: TRBV7-2
CDR3aa: CASSPRPTAPGPLHF

abundance: .
j_gene: TRBJ2-2
v_gene: TRBV11-2
CDR3aa: CASSSAHTSGLNTGELFF

abundance: .
j_gene: TRBJ1-6
v_gene: TRBV11-2
CDR3aa: CASSWGQNNSPLHF

abundance: few
j_gene: TRBJ1-1
v_gene: TRBV2
CDR3aa: CASSQTQGYTEAFF

abundance: .
j_gene: TRBJ1-3
v_gene: TRBV5-6
CDR3aa: CASSLALGLTENTIYF

abundance: .
j_gene: TRBJ1-2
v_gene: TRBV7-6
CDR3aa: CASSQGLNYGYTF

abundance: once
j_gene: TRBJ2-3
v_gene: TRBV11-2
CDR3aa: CASSLSGRNTDTQYF

abundance: .
j_gene: TRBJ1-4
v_gene: TRBV5-1
CDR3aa: CASSLGSQREKLFF

abundance: .
j_gene: TRBJ1-1
v_gene: TRBV6-1
CDR3aa: CASSERGPGEAFF

abundance: .
j_gene: TRBJ1-4
v_gene: TRBV6-6
CDR3aa: CASQLSFNEKLFF

abundance: .
j_gene: TRBJ2-7
v_gene: TRBV6-1
CDR3aa: CASSRDVAYEQYF

abundance: .
j_gene: TRBJ2-6
v_gene: TRBV19
CDR3aa: CASSPPRKAAFAGANVLTF

abundance: few
j_gene: TRBJ2-7
v_gene: TRBV6-1
CDR3aa: CASSRGGYEQYF

abundance: .
j_gene: TRBJ2-7
v_gene: TRBV6-5
CDR3aa: CASRAGTGPYEQYF

abundance: .
j_gene: TRBJ2-5
v_gene: TRBV6-5
CDR3aa: CASSSAGGFTQETQYF

abundance: .
j_gene: TRBJ2-3
v_gene: TRBV7-2
CDR3aa: CASSLRAGSTDTQYF